A selection of T cell receptor beta chains follows, all from one sample in a study of T cells in Graves' hyperthyroidism and ophthalmopathy. Using its own MiXCR run on the multiplex PCR reads, TCRdb lists one record per CDR3 protein. The profile shows over 700,000 distinct CDR3 sequences, roughly 37% of them singletons. The sample consisted of blood. The receptors stem from a man aged 18-30 years with Graves' hyperthyroidism. The CDR3 runs from the conserved cysteine through the conserved F or W. The D gene is left open where the match is weak. Part of the rows lack a size; the others show once, few, many or a class for expanded clones.

J: TRBJ1-2; D: .; size: .; V: TRBV20-1; DNA: TGCAGTGCTAGCGGGGCTCCCGACAGGAACTATGGCTACACCTTC; CDR3: CSASGAPDRNYGYTF
J: TRBJ1-5; D: .; size: .; V: TRBV4-1; DNA: TGCGCCAGCAGCCAAGCGTGGCCCTGGGAGCCCCAGCATTTT; CDR3: CASSQAWPWEPQHF
J: TRBJ2-5; D: TRBD2; size: many; V: TRBV12-3/TRBV12-4; DNA: TGTGCCAGCAAGAGGGAGGGAGTGGAGACCCAGTACTTC; CDR3: CASKREGVETQYF
J: TRBJ1-5; D: .; size: few; V: TRBV12-3/TRBV12-4; DNA: TGTGCCAGCAGTGGTACGATGGGTCAGGGCAATCAGCCCCAGCATTTT; CDR3: CASSGTMGQGNQPQHF
J: TRBJ2-2; D: .; size: .; V: TRBV7-9; DNA: TGTGCCAGCAGCTTAGTGACAGGCATCCCCGGGGAGCTGTTTTTT; CDR3: CASSLVTGIPGELFF
J: TRBJ1-3; D: .; size: many; V: TRBV5-1; DNA: TGCGCCAGCAGCTTCGGGGTCTCTGGAAACACCATATATTTT; CDR3: CASSFGVSGNTIYF
J: TRBJ1-2; D: .; size: .; V: TRBV19; DNA: TGTGCCAGTACCCCACTTGGGGGGGGGGCCACTAACTATGGCTACACCTTC; CDR3: CASTPLGGGATNYGYTF
J: TRBJ1-1; D: .; size: .; V: TRBV7-3; DNA: TGTGCCAGCAGCGCCATCGGGACGGCTGAAGCTTTCTTT; CDR3: CASSAIGTAEAFF
J: TRBJ1-5; D: .; size: many; V: TRBV7-9; DNA: TGTGCCAGCAGCTTAGCGGGGGAGGGTCAGCCCCAGCATTTT; CDR3: CASSLAGEGQPQHF
J: TRBJ2-7; D: TRBD2; size: .; V: TRBV7-9; DNA: TGCGCCAGCAGCCGAGGGACCTCACTAGCGGGAGATTACGAGCAGTACTTC; CDR3: CASSRGTSLAGDYEQYF
J: TRBJ2-2; D: .; size: few; V: TRBV20-1; DNA: TGCAGTGCTCCGGATGGTCCCGGGGAGCTGTTTTTT; CDR3: CSAPDGPGELFF
J: TRBJ1-6; D: TRBD1; size: .; V: TRBV7-6; DNA: TGTGCCGGCAGCTTAGTCCAACAGGGGAATTCACCCCTCCACTTT; CDR3: CAGSLVQQGNSPLHF
J: TRBJ1-3; D: TRBD1; size: few; V: TRBV7-2; DNA: TGTGCCAGCAGCCCCGAAGGACAGGGGAGGATATATTTT; CDR3: CASSPEGQGRIYF
J: TRBJ1-5; D: TRBD1; size: many; V: TRBV29-1; DNA: TGCAGCGTTATCGGACAGGGAAAGGATCAGCCCCAGCATTTT; CDR3: CSVIGQGKDQPQHF
J: TRBJ1-1; D: .; size: .; V: TRBV20-1; DNA: TGCAGTGCTAGTCGGACTAGCGGCACTGAAGCTTTCTTT; CDR3: CSASRTSGTEAFF
J: TRBJ2-2; D: .; size: few; V: TRBV5-1; DNA: TGCGCCAGCATGAGGTCGACCGGGGAGCTGTTTTTT; CDR3: CASMRSTGELFF
J: TRBJ1-3; D: .; size: .; V: TRBV5-2; DNA: TGCGCCAGCAACAACAGGGCGGGATATGGAAACACCATATATTTT; CDR3: CASNNRAGYGNTIYF
J: TRBJ1-5; D: TRBD1; size: few; V: TRBV5-1; DNA: TGCGCCAGCAGCCTAAGGAAGGGACAGGGAGGTCAGCCCCAGCATTTT; CDR3: CASSLRKGQGGQPQHF
J: TRBJ2-5; D: .; size: .; V: TRBV7-3; DNA: TGTGCCAGCAGCTCCTTCGAAAGTGCCCACCAAGAGACCCAGTACTTC; CDR3: CASSSFESAHQETQYF
J: TRBJ1-5; D: .; size: few; V: TRBV5-8; DNA: TGTGCTACAGGGAGGAGCAATCAGCCCCAGCATTTT; CDR3: CATGRSNQPQHF
J: TRBJ2-6; D: TRBD1; size: .; V: TRBV7-7; DNA: TGTGCCAGCAGGCCGGGACAGGCGAACGTCCTGACTTTC; CDR3: CASRPGQANVLTF
J: TRBJ2-7; D: .; size: .; V: TRBV5-1; DNA: TGCGCCAGCAGCCATCGTCAGGGGAACGAGCAGTACTTC; CDR3: CASSHRQGNEQYF
J: TRBJ1-1; D: .; size: many; V: TRBV25-1; DNA: TGTGCCAGCAGTGAATATTATGGCAGACCTGAAGCTTTCTTT; CDR3: CASSEYYGRPEAFF
J: TRBJ2-5; D: .; size: few; V: TRBV6-5; DNA: TGTGCCAGCAGTTACTCGAATGGGAGAGAGACCCAGTACTTC; CDR3: CASSYSNGRETQYF
J: TRBJ2-7; D: .; size: many; V: TRBV29-1; DNA: TGCAGCGTGACCCGCGAAGACTCCTACGAGCAGTACTTC; CDR3: CSVTREDSYEQYF
J: TRBJ2-6; D: .; size: .; V: TRBV6-5; DNA: TGTGCCACCGTAGGGATCGGGAGTGGGAGCTCTGGGGCCAACGTCCTGACTTTC; CDR3: CATVGIGSGSSGANVLTF
J: TRBJ2-7; D: TRBD1; size: .; V: TRBV5-1; DNA: TGCGCCAGCAGCCCCGGGACAGACCTGTACTACGAGCAGTACTTC; CDR3: CASSPGTDLYYEQYF
J: TRBJ1-5; D: TRBD1; size: many; V: TRBV7-9; DNA: TGTGCCAGCAGCGTGACAGGGAGCAATCAGCCCCAGCATTTT; CDR3: CASSVTGSNQPQHF
J: TRBJ1-1; D: TRBD1; size: few; V: TRBV5-1; DNA: TGCGCCAGCAGCTGGGGACAGGGTCCCGTAAACACTGAAGCTTTCTTT; CDR3: CASSWGQGPVNTEAFF
J: TRBJ2-7; D: .; size: many; V: TRBV2; DNA: TGTGCCAGCAGTGAATTTTACGAGCAGTACTTC; CDR3: CASSEFYEQYF
J: TRBJ1-5; D: .; size: .; V: TRBV20-1; DNA: TGCAGTGCCCCTGGAAACGGGGTTAGCAATCAGCCCCAGCATTTT; CDR3: CSAPGNGVSNQPQHF
J: TRBJ1-1; D: TRBD1; size: .; V: TRBV12-3/TRBV12-4; DNA: TGTGCCAGCAGTTTAAGACAGGGGTGGAAAGCTTTCTTT; CDR3: CASSLRQGWKAFF
J: TRBJ2-5; D: .; size: many; V: TRBV29-1; DNA: TGCAGCGTTGAAGCTGAGTTAGGAGAGACCCAGTACTTC; CDR3: CSVEAELGETQYF
J: TRBJ1-5; D: TRBD1; size: many; V: TRBV29-1; DNA: TGCAGCGTCGAGCGCGTAGGGGGCGATCAGCCCCAGCATTTT; CDR3: CSVERVGGDQPQHF
J: TRBJ1-1; D: TRBD1; size: many; V: TRBV5-6; DNA: TGTGCCAGCAGTTTCGGGACAGGGACCACTGAAGCTTTCTTT; CDR3: CASSFGTGTTEAFF
J: TRBJ2-7; D: .; size: .; V: TRBV7-3; DNA: TGCGCCAGCAGCCAAGGAATTCAACCGGGCCCTCCCATCGAGCAGTACTTC; CDR3: CASSQGIQPGPPIEQYF
J: TRBJ1-4; D: .; size: .; V: TRBV25-1; DNA: TGTGCCAGCAGTGAATATCTGGGAGGCACTGAAAAACTGTTTTTT; CDR3: CASSEYLGGTEKLFF
J: TRBJ1-3; D: .; size: many; V: TRBV15; DNA: TGTGCCACCAGCAGTGGACACTCCTCTGGAAACACCATATATTTT; CDR3: CATSSGHSSGNTIYF
J: TRBJ1-4; D: .; size: .; V: TRBV4-1; DNA: TGCGCCAGCAGCCAAGTTGGGCGAAAACTGTTTTTT; CDR3: CASSQVGRKLFF
J: TRBJ2-7; D: .; size: .; V: TRBV20-1; DNA: TGCAGTGCCAGCAGTGACAGTAACGAGCAGTACTTC; CDR3: CSASSDSNEQYF
J: TRBJ1-6; D: .; size: few; V: TRBV9; DNA: TGTGCCAGCAGCGCCCTTGTCACCAATTCACCCCTCCACTTT; CDR3: CASSALVTNSPLHF
J: TRBJ1-1; D: .; size: .; V: TRBV6-5; DNA: TGTGCCAGCAGCACCCCGAACACTGAAGCTTTCTTT; CDR3: CASSTPNTEAFF
J: TRBJ2-2; D: TRBD2; size: .; V: TRBV7-2; DNA: TGTGCCAGCACCCGAACTAGGGCGGGAGGTCGTTGGGAGCTGTTTTTT; CDR3: CASTRTRAGGRWELFF
J: TRBJ2-7; D: .; size: few; V: TRBV3-1; DNA: TGTGCCAGCAGCCCCGACCCCCTCTACGAGCAGTACTTC; CDR3: CASSPDPLYEQYF
J: TRBJ2-6; D: .; size: .; V: TRBV7-2; DNA: TGTGCCAGCAGCCAAGAGACCCTCGCTGGGGCCAACGTCCTGACTTTC; CDR3: CASSQETLAGANVLTF
J: TRBJ1-2; D: .; size: many; V: TRBV5-1; DNA: TGCGCCAGCAGCTTGGGGCAGAGCCTGAACTATGGCTACACCTTC; CDR3: CASSLGQSLNYGYTF
J: TRBJ2-2; D: .; size: once; V: TRBV6-5; DNA: TGTGCCAGCACCGCAGGAACTGCCACCGGGGAGCTGTTTTTT; CDR3: CASTAGTATGELFF
J: TRBJ1-6; D: TRBD1; size: .; V: TRBV29-1; DNA: TGCAGCGTTTCGGACAGGGAATATCAGCCCCTCCACTTT; CDR3: CSVSDREYQPLHF
J: TRBJ1-1; D: TRBD1; size: few; V: TRBV9; DNA: TGTGCCAGCAGCCCAGGGGGGGGATCGAACACTGAAGCTTTCTTT; CDR3: CASSPGGGSNTEAFF
J: TRBJ1-4; D: TRBD1; size: many; V: TRBV25-1; DNA: TGTGCCAGCAGTGACCGGACAGGGGCAACTAATGAAAAACTGTTTTTT; CDR3: CASSDRTGATNEKLFF
J: TRBJ2-7; D: .; size: many; V: TRBV25-1; DNA: TGTGCCAGCAGCCAGATAGGGGGGCAGTACTTC; CDR3: CASSQIGGQYF
J: TRBJ1-3; D: .; size: .; V: TRBV4-1; DNA: TGCGCCAGCAGCCAAGTCAGGGGAGCAAACACCATATATTTT; CDR3: CASSQVRGANTIYF